Here is one TCR beta chain with its context. Repertoires were generated with immunoSEQ multiplex PCR, while TCRdb's copy carries only in-frame clones and drops some. The sample yields some 130,000 clones, about 96% seen once. This sample is drawn from a study of T cell changes during pregnancy in multiple sclerosis. V was clipped by 4 bases and J by 7 bases, with 14 bases between them. Germline CDR1 and CDR2: SGHVS and FNYEAQ. The CDR3 is 14 residues long. This receptor was obtained from a female donor with multiple sclerosis, enrolled in a pregnancy study. The starting material was peripheral blood, obtained after pregnancy. V is TRBV7-6 and J is TRBJ1-5; TRBD1 is a possible D gene (5 bases). The CDR3 bases are TGTGCCAGCAGCTCTCAGGGTTTCGGGCAGCCCCAGCATTTT. This translates into CASSSQGFGQPQHF.